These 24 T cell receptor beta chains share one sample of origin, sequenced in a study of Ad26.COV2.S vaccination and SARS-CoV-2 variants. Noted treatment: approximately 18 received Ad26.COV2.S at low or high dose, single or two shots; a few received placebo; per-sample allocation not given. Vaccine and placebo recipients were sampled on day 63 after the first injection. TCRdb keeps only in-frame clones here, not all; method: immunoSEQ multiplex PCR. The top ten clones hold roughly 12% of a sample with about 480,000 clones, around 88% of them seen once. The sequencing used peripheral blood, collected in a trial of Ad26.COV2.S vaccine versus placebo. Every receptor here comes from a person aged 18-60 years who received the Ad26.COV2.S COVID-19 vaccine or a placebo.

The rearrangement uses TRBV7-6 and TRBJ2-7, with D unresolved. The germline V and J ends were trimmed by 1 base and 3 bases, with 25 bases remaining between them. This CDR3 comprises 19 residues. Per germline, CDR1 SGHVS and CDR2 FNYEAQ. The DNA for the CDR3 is TGTGCCAGCAGCTTAGGACCAGGCGCCCACCAAACCTCGTACTACGAGCAGTACTTC. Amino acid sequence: CASSLGPGAHQTSYYEQYF. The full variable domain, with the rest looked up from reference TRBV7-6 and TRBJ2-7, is GAGVSQSPRYKVTKRGQDVALRCDPISGHVSLYWYRQALGQGPEFLTYFNYEAQQDKSGLPNDRFSAERPEGSISTLTIQRTEQRDSAMYRCASSLGPGAHQTSYYEQYFGPGTRLTVT.

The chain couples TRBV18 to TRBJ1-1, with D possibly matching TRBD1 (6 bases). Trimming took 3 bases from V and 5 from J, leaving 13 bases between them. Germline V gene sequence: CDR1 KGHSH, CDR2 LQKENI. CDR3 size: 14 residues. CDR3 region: CASSPVEGGTEAFF. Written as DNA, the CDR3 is TGTGCCAGCTCACCGGTTGAGGGGGGGACTGAAGCTTTCTTT. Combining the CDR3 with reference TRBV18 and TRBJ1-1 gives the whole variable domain NAGVMQNPRHLVRRRGQEARLRCSPMKGHSHVYWYRQLPEEGLKFMVYLQKENIIDESGMPKERFSAEFPKEGPSILRIQQVVRGDSAAYFCASSPVEGGTEAFFGQGTRLTVV.

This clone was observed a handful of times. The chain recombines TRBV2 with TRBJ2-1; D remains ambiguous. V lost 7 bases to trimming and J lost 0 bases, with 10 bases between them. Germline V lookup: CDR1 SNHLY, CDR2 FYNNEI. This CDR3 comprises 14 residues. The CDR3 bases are TGTGCCAGCATTAGGGAACTCTCCTACAATGAGCAGTTCTTC. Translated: CASIRELSYNEQFF. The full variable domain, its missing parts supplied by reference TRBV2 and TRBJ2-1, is EPEVTQTPSHQVTQMGQEVILRCVPISNHLYFYWYRQILGQKVEFLVSFYNNEISEKSEIFDDQFSVERPDGSNFTLKIRSTKLEDSAMYFCASIRELSYNEQFFGPGTRLTVL.

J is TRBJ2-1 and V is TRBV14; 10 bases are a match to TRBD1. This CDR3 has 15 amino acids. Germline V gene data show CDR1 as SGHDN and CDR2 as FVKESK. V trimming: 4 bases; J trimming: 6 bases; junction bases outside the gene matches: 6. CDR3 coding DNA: TGTGCCAGCAGCCCCCGGGACAGGGGTTTCAATGAGCAGTTCTTC. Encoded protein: CASSPRDRGFNEQFF. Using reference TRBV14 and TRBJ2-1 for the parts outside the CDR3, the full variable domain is EAGVTQFPSHSVIEKGQTVTLRCDPISGHDNLYWYRRVMGKEIKFLLHFVKESKQDESGMPNNRFLAERTGGTYSTLKVQPAELEDSGVYFCASSPRDRGFNEQFFGPGTRLTVL.

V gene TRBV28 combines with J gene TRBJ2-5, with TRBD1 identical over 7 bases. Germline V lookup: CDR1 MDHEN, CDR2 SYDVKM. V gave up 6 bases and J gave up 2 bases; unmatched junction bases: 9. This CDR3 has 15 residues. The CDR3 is CASSQTGPGQETQYF. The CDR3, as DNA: TGTGCCAGCAGCCAGACAGGGCCGGGGCAAGAGACCCAGTACTTC.

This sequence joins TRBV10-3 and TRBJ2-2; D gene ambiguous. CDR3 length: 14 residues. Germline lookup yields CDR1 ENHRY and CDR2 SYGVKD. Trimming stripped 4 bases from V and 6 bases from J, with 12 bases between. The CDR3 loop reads CAISVGPPAGELFF. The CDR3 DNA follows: TGTGCCATCAGTGTAGGACCCCCCGCCGGGGAGCTGTTTTTT.

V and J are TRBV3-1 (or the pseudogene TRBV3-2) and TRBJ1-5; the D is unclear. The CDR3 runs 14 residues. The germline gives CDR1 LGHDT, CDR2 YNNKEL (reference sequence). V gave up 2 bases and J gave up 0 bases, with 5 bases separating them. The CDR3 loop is CASSQSDSNQPQHF. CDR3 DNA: TGTGCCAGCAGCCAATCAGATAGCAATCAGCCCCAGCATTTT.

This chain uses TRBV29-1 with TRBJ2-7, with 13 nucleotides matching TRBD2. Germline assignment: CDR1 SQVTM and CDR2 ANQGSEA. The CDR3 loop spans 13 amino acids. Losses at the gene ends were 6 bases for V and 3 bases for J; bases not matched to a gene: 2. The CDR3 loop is CSVGTSGIYEQYF. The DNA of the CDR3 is TGCAGCGTGGGGACTAGCGGGATCTACGAGCAGTACTTC.

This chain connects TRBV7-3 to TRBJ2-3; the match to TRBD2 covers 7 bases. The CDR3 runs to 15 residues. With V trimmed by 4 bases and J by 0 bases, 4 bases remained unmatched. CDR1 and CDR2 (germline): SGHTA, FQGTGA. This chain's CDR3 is CASSWSSGSTDTQYF. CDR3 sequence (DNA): TGTGCCAGCAGCTGGTCTAGCGGCAGCACAGATACGCAGTATTTT.

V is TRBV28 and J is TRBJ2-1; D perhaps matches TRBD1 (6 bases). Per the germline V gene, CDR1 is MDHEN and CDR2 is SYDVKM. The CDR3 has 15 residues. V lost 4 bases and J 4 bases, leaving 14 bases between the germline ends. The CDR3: CASSSGIGQYNEQFF. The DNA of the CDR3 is TGTGCCAGCAGTTCAGGCATCGGACAGTACAATGAGCAGTTCTTC.

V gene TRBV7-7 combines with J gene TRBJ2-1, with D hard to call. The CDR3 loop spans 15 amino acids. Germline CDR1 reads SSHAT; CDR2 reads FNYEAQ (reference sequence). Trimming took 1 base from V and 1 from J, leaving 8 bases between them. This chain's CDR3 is CASSLELTSYNEQFF. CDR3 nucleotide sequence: TGTGCCAGCAGCTTAGAACTTACATCCTACAATGAGCAGTTCTTC.

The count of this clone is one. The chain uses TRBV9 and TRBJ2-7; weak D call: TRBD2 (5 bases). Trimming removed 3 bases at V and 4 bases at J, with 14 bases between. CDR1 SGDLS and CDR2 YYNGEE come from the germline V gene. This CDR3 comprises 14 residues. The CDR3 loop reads CASSEVWERYEQYF. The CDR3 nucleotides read TGTGCCAGCAGCGAAGTGTGGGAGAGGTACGAGCAGTACTTC.

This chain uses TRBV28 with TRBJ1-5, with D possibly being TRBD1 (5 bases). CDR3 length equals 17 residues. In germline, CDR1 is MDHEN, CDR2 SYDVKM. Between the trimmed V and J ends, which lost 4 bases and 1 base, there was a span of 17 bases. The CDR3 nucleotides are TGTGCCAGCAGTTCCCCCTGGGGGGGAGGGAGCAATCAGCCCCAGCATTTT. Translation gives CASSSPWGGGSNQPQHF.

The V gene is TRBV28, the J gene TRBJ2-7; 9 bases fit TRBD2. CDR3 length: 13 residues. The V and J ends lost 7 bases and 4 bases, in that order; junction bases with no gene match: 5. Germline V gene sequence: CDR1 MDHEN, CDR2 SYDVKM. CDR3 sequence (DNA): TGTGCCAGCACTGGCGGGAGGGGGTACGAGCAGTACTTC. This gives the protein CASTGGRGYEQYF.

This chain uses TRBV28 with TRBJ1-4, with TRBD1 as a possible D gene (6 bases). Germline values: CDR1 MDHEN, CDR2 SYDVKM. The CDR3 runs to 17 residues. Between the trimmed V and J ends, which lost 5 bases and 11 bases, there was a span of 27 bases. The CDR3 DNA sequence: TGTGCCAGCAGTGATCGCCGGGGGGGCACGAATAAAGTGAAACTGTTTTTT. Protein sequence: CASSDRRGGTNKVKLFF.

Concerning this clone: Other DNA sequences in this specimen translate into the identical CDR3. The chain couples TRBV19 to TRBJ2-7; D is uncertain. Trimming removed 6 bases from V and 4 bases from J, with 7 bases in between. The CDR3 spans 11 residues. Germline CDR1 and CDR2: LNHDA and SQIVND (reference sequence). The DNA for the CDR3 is TGTGCCAGTAGCCCCGGTTACGAGCAGTACTTC. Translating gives CASSPGYEQYF.

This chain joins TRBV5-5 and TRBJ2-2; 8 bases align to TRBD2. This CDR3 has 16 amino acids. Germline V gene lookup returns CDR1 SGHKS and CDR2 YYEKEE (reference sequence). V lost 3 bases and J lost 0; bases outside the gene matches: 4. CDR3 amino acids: CASSSTLAANTGELFF. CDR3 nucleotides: TGTGCCAGCAGCTCCACACTAGCGGCGAACACCGGGGAGCTGTTTTTT.

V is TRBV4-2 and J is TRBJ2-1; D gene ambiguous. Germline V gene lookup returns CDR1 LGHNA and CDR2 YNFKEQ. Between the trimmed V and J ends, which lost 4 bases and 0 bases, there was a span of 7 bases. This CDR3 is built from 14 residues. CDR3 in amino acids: CASSLESSYNEQFF. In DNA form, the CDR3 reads TGTGCCAGCAGCCTCGAGAGCTCCTACAATGAGCAGTTCTTC.

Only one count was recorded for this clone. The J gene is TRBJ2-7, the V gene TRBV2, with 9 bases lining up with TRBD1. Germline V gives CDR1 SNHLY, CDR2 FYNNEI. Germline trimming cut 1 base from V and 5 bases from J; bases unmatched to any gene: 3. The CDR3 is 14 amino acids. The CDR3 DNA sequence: TGTGCCAGCAGTGAAGGGGACAGGGTCCACGAGCAGTACTTC. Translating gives CASSEGDRVHEQYF.

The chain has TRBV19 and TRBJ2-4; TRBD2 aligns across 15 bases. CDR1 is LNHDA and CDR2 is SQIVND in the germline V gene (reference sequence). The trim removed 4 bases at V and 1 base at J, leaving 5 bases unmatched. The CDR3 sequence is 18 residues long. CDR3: CASSTGTSGRLAKNIQYF. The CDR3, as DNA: TGTGCCAGTAGTACCGGGACTAGCGGGAGGTTGGCCAAAAACATTCAGTACTTC.

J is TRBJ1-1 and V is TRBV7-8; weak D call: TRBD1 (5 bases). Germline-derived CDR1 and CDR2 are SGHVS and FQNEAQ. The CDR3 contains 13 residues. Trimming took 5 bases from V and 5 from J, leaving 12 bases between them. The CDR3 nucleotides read TGTGCCAGCAGCATCTTGGGGGGGACTGAAGCTTTCTTT. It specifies CASSILGGTEAFF. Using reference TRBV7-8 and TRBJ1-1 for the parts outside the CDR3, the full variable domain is GAGVSQSPRYKVAKRGQDVALRCDPISGHVSLFWYQQALGQGPEFLTYFQNEAQLDKSGLPSDRFFAERPEGSVSTLKIQRTQQEDSAVYLCASSILGGTEAFFGQGTRLTVV.

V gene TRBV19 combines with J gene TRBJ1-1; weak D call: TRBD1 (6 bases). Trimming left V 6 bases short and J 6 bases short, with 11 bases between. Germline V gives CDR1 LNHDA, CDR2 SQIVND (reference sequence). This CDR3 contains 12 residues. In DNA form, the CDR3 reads TGTGCCAGTAGGATACAGGGAGCTGAAGCTTTCTTT. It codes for CASRIQGAEAFF.

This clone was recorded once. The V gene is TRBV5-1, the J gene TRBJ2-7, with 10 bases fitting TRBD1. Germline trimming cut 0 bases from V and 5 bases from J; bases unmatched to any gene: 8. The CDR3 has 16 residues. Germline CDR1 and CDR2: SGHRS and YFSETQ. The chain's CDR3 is CASSLAGTGARDEQYF. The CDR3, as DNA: TGCGCCAGCAGCTTGGCAGGGACAGGGGCGAGGGACGAGCAGTACTTC. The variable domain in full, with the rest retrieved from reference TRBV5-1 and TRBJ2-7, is KAGVTQTPRYLIKTRGQQVTLSCSPISGHRSVSWYQQTPGQGLQFLFEYFSETQRNKGNFPGRFSGRQFSNSRSEMNVSTLELGDSALYLCASSLAGTGARDEQYFGPGTRLTVT.

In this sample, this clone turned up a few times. In nucleotides, the CDR3 is TGTGCCAGCAGTGGCAGGGCTGGTGGAAACACCATATATTTT. Translation: CASSGRAGGNTIYF. J is TRBJ1-3 and V is TRBV2; a possible D gene is TRBD1 (5 bases). V lost 4 bases, J lost 3 bases, and 10 bases lay in between. Germline CDR1 SNHLY, CDR2 FYNNEI. This CDR3 has 14 amino acids.